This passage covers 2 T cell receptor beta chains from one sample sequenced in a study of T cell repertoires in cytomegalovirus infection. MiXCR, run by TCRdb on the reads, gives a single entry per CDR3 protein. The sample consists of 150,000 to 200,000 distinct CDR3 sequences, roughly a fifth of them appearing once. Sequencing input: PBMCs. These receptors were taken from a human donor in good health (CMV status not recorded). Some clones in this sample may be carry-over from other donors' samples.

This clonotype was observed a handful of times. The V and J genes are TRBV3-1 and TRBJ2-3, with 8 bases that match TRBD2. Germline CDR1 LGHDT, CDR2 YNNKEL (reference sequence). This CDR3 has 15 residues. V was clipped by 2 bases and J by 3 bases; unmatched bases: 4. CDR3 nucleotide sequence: TGTGCCAGCAGCCAACGGGGGGGGTGGACAGATACGCAGTATTTT. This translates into CASSQRGGWTDTQYF.

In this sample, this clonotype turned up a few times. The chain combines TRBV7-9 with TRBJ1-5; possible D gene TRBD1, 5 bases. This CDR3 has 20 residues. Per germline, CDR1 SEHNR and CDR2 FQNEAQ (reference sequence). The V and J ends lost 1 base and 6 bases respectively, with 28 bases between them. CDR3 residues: CASSLEYSGGREGHRQPQHF. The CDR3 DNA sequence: TGTGCCAGCAGCTTAGAGTACAGTGGAGGCAGGGAAGGTCACCGTCAGCCCCAGCATTTT.